One sample yielded the 30 T cell receptor beta chains listed below, sequenced in a study of T cell responses to AZD1222 COVID-19 vaccine. Clones were sequenced by immunoSEQ multiplex PCR, and TCRdb holds only the in-frame ones, with some missing. The sample consists of 120,000 or so clones, roughly 90% of them appearing once. Sequenced here: peripheral blood, sampled on day 0 of AZD1222 vaccination. These receptors came from an adult in good health.

CDR3 in amino acids: CASTTPRGLNTGELFF. The CDR3, as DNA: TGTGCCAGCACTACCCCAAGGGGGCTTAACACCGGGGAGCTGTTTTTT. V gene TRBV5-5 combines with J gene TRBJ2-2, with 7 bases fitting TRBD1. Trimming took 6 bases from V and 2 from J; bases not matched to a gene: 10. The CDR3 spans 16 residues. The germline CDR1 and CDR2 sequences are SGHKS and YYEKEE (reference sequence).

The CDR3 is CASRPGQVMNTEAFF. The CDR3 DNA sequence: TGCGCCAGCAGACCCGGACAGGTCATGAACACTGAAGCTTTCTTT. The chain carries TRBV5-1 and TRBJ1-1; 7 nucleotides match TRBD1. V shed 5 bases, J shed 0 bases, and the junction held 7 bases outside the gene matches. The CDR3 sequence is 15 residues long. CDR1 is SGHRS, CDR2 YFSETQ, per germline.

The V call is TRBV29-1, the J call TRBJ1-2; the match to TRBD1 covers 7 bases. J was trimmed by 5 bases and V by 0 bases; bases with no gene match: 15. There are 17 residues in the CDR3. Germline-derived CDR1 and CDR2 are SQVTM and ANQGSEA. CDR3 residues: CSVEEDLRTGANYGYTF. CDR3 in DNA: TGCAGCGTTGAAGAGGATTTGAGGACAGGAGCAAATTATGGCTACACCTTC.

This chain joins TRBV15 and TRBJ1-5, with unresolved D. The germline V and J ends were trimmed by 0 bases and 4 bases, with 10 bases remaining between them. In germline, CDR1 is LNHNV, CDR2 YYDKDF (reference sequence). This CDR3 has 15 amino acids. CDR3 coding DNA: TGTGCCACCAGCAGAGATGGGTCAGCAAATCAGCCCCAGCATTTT. As protein: CATSRDGSANQPQHF.

This clone showed up just once. CDR3 in amino acids: CASSVSTVYTDTQYF. CDR3 nucleotides: TGTGCCAGCAGTGTCTCGACAGTATACACAGATACGCAGTATTTT. V is TRBV2 and J is TRBJ2-3; D might be TRBD1 (5 bases). V was shortened by 4 bases and J by 2 bases, with 13 bases between the two germline ends. Germline loops: CDR1 SNHLY, CDR2 FYNNEI. The CDR3 is made up of 15 amino acids.

This chain uses TRBV10-1 with TRBJ2-1, with TRBD1 as a possible D gene (6 bases). Germline V gives CDR1 WNHNN, CDR2 SYGVQD (reference sequence). V was clipped by 8 bases and J by 6 bases, with 20 bases between them. CDR3 length: 15 amino acids. The CDR3 nucleotides read TGCGCCAGCGGTAAAGACAGGTCCCTGGGCAATGAGCAGTTCTTC. This gives the protein CASGKDRSLGNEQFF.

The genes are TRBV6-6 and TRBJ1-1; TRBD1 matches at 9 bases. Per the germline V gene, CDR1 is MNHNY and CDR2 is SVGAGI (reference sequence). CDR3 length: 15 residues. Trimming cost V 2 bases and J 4 bases; bases outside gene matches: 5. CDR3 coding DNA: TGTGCCAGCAGTTACAAGGGACAGGGAGGCACTGAAGCTTTCTTT. Its protein is CASSYKGQGGTEAFF.

The chain recombines TRBV2 with TRBJ1-1; D is perhaps TRBD1 (6 bases). Trimming took off 8 bases at V and 0 bases at J, with 22 bases between the two ends. The CDR3 has 17 residues. Per germline, CDR1 SNHLY and CDR2 FYNNEI. The CDR3 protein is CASGKRGTYLMNTEAFF. The DNA for the CDR3 is TGTGCCAGCGGTAAGAGGGGGACCTACCTTATGAACACTGAAGCTTTCTTT.

Only one count was recorded for this clone. CDR3 sequence: CASSATGGAYNEQFF. Here the CDR3 DNA reads TGTGCCAGCAGCGCGACAGGGGGCGCCTACAATGAGCAGTTCTTC. J is TRBJ2-1 and V is TRBV9; the match to TRBD1 covers 10 bases. The CDR3 length is 15 residues. Losses at the gene ends were 3 bases for V and 2 bases for J; bases not matched to a gene: 2. CDR1 SGDLS and CDR2 YYNGEE come from the germline V gene.

The chain is built from TRBV6-5 and TRBJ1-1; 8 nucleotides agree with TRBD1. V was pared by 7 bases and J by 0 bases, with 7 bases of the junction left unmatched. Looked up from germline, CDR1 is MNHEY and CDR2 is SVGAGI. This CDR3 is 15 amino acids long. Here the CDR3 reads CASTTGTGMNTEAFF. In nucleotides, the CDR3 is TGTGCCAGCACCACCGGGACAGGAATGAACACTGAAGCTTTCTTT.

The chain combines TRBV5-4 with TRBJ2-1, with 12 positions matching TRBD2. Trimming took 1 base from V and 12 from J; bases not matched to a gene: 8. The germline V gene encodes CDR1 SGHNT and CDR2 YYREEE (reference sequence). CDR3 size: 15 residues. CDR3 in DNA: TGTGCCAGCAGCTTGTCTGTGACTAGCGGGAGAAGGCAGTTCTTC. Its protein product is CASSLSVTSGRRQFF.

V usage is TRBV24-1 and J usage is TRBJ2-3; 7 bases are a match to TRBD2. Germline values: CDR1 KGHDR, CDR2 SFDVKD. The CDR3 length is 15 residues. The ends lost 1 base at V and 2 bases at J; junction bases unmatched: 2. The CDR3 reads CATSDLAGPTDTQYF. The DNA of the CDR3 is TGTGCCACCAGTGATTTAGCGGGGCCCACAGATACGCAGTATTTT.

V is TRBV7-2 and J is TRBJ1-2; D is unresolved. Trimming cost V 5 bases and J 3 bases, with 13 bases left between them. The CDR3 consists of 14 residues. Germline values: CDR1 SGHTA, CDR2 FQGNSA. The CDR3 region has the DNA TGTGCCAGCAGCCCCCGGAGAGCTGACTATGGCTACACCTTC. Protein sequence: CASSPRRADYGYTF.

In DNA form, the CDR3 reads TGTGCCAGCAGCTTAGAGGGGGGGACAGACTCCTACGAGCAGTACTTC. Its translation is CASSLEGGTDSYEQYF. The rearrangement links TRBV11-2 to TRBJ2-7; D might be TRBD1 or TRBD2, each matching 7 bases. Trimming removed 0 bases at V and 0 bases at J, with 12 bases between. The CDR3 sequence is 16 residues long. Germline assignment: CDR1 SGHAT and CDR2 FQNNGV.

The chain combines TRBV27 with TRBJ2-7, with TRBD2 matching 12 bases. V dropped 5 bases and J dropped 2; count of bases not matched to a gene: 1. This CDR3 is built from 14 residues. Germline V gene data show CDR1 as MNHEY and CDR2 as SMNVEV (reference sequence). CDR3 residues: CASSLAGGPYEQYF. CDR3 nucleotide sequence: TGTGCCAGCAGTCTAGCGGGAGGGCCCTACGAGCAGTACTTC.

This sequence joins TRBV29-1 and TRBJ1-2, with D possibly being TRBD1 (6 bases). The CDR3 consists of 14 residues. Germline lookup yields CDR1 SQVTM and CDR2 ANQGSEA. Trimming took 6 bases from V and 7 from J, leaving 21 bases between them. Written as DNA, the CDR3 is TGCAGCGTCCCTCGGGAGCGGGGGGCGGGTGGCTACACCTTC. Protein sequence: CSVPRERGAGGYTF.

The chain uses TRBV6-5 and TRBJ1-5; 7 positions match TRBD1. Trimming removed 6 bases from V and 0 bases from J; junction bases left unmatched: 5. Germline lookup yields CDR1 MNHEY and CDR2 SVGAGI. The CDR3 spans 15 residues. Written as DNA, the CDR3 is TGTGCCAGCAGCACCGGGACAGTTAGCAATCAGCCCCAGCATTTT. Translated, it gives CASSTGTVSNQPQHF.

This rearrangement joins TRBV5-1 to TRBJ1-1; D call uncertain. The CDR3 runs to 14 residues. The V end was cut by 4 bases, the J end by 3 bases, with 13 bases between. Per the germline V gene, CDR1 is SGHRS and CDR2 is YFSETQ. CDR3 in amino acids: CASSLDRPDTEAFF. The CDR3 DNA reads TGCGCCAGCAGCCTCGACCGACCCGACACTGAAGCTTTCTTT.

The rearrangement links TRBV7-9 to TRBJ2-5; D gene unclear. Trimming took 2 bases from V and 3 from J, leaving 10 bases between them. Germline-derived CDR1 and CDR2 are SEHNR and FQNEAQ (reference sequence). The CDR3 contains 14 residues. The CDR3 loop reads CASSLPLVEETQYF. CDR3 coding DNA: TGTGCCAGCAGCTTACCCCTTGTGGAAGAGACCCAGTACTTC. Complete variable domain (other parts from reference TRBV7-9 and TRBJ2-5): DTGVSQNPRHKITKRGQNVTFRCDPISEHNRLYWYRQTLGQGPEFLTYFQNEAQLEKSRLLSDRFSAERPKGSFSTLEIQRTEQGDSAMYLCASSLPLVEETQYFGPGTRLLVL.

CDR3 coding DNA: TGTGCCAGCAGCTACGGGGACTATGGCTACACCTTC. This sequence encodes CASSYGDYGYTF. The V gene is TRBV11-2, the J gene TRBJ1-2; D is unresolved. Trimming pared 4 bases from V and 3 bases from J, leaving 6 bases between. Germline values: CDR1 SGHAT, CDR2 FQNNGV. The CDR3 covers 12 residues.

The V and J genes are TRBV6-5 and TRBJ2-7; maybe TRBD2 (5 bases). This CDR3 is built from 14 residues. Between the trimmed V and J ends, which lost 6 bases and 6 bases, there was a span of 18 bases. Germline V gene sequence: CDR1 MNHEY, CDR2 SVGAGI. The CDR3 region has the DNA TGTGCCAGCAGCTCCTTACACCCGGGGATCGAGCAGTACTTC. As protein: CASSSLHPGIEQYF.

The chain uses TRBV25-1 and TRBJ1-1; a weak D match, TRBD1 (5 bases). CDR1 and CDR2 from the germline V gene are MGHDK and SYGVNS. Trimming took off 1 base at V and 6 bases at J, with 12 bases between the two ends. This CDR3 has 14 residues. CDR3 nucleotides: TGTGCCAGCAGTGAATTGGGAGGGGATCCTGAAGCTTTCTTT. Residues: CASSELGGDPEAFF.

This sequence joins TRBV3-1 (or the pseudogene TRBV3-2) and TRBJ1-2; 10 bases are shared with TRBD1. In germline, CDR1 is LGHDT, CDR2 YNNKEL (reference sequence). This CDR3 comprises 15 residues. Losses at the gene ends were 2 bases for V and 7 bases for J; bases not matched to a gene: 7. This chain's CDR3 is CASSQLDRGRGGYTF. The DNA of the CDR3 is TGTGCCAGCAGCCAACTCGACAGGGGGCGCGGTGGCTACACCTTC.

The chain employs TRBV30 and TRBJ2-7; D is unclear. Germline CDR1 and CDR2: GTSNPN and SVGIG (reference sequence). V lost 2 bases to trimming and J lost 7 bases, with 9 bases between them. The CDR3 length is 11 residues. CDR3 region: CAWSPPPEQYF. DNA of the CDR3: TGTGCCTGGAGTCCCCCTCCGGAGCAGTACTTC.

The chain employs TRBV29-1 and TRBJ1-2; D ambiguous. Trimming removed 0 bases from V and 7 bases from J, with 24 bases in between. This CDR3 has 17 amino acids. Germline V gene data show CDR1 as SQVTM and CDR2 as ANQGSEA. DNA for the CDR3: TGCAGCGTTGAAGATCCGGATAAGTACTCTCACCGGGTTGGCTACACCTTC. It translates to CSVEDPDKYSHRVGYTF.

The gene calls are TRBV29-1 and TRBJ1-2; D uncertain. V dropped 2 bases and J dropped 3 bases, with 13 bases sitting between them. The CDR3 has 14 residues. Germline V gene sequence: CDR1 SQVTM, CDR2 ANQGSEA. CDR3 sequence: CSVEWSPAYYGYTF. The CDR3 bases are TGCAGCGTTGAATGGTCGCCAGCGTACTATGGCTACACCTTC.

This clone has a single count. CDR3 coding DNA: TGTGCCAGCAGCTTAGCGCAAGTCGCTAGTAGCAATCAGCCCCAGCATTTT. It codes for CASSLAQVASSNQPQHF. The rearrangement links TRBV7-9 to TRBJ1-5; no clear D. V was pared by 0 bases and J by 0 bases, with 12 bases between. The CDR3 is 17 amino acids. Per the germline V gene, CDR1 is SEHNR and CDR2 is FQNEAQ (reference sequence).

This sequence joins TRBV6-1 and TRBJ2-7; TRBD1 agrees at 9 bases. The junction had 1 base not matched to a gene; V was cut back by 1 base and J by 0 bases. CDR1 and CDR2 from the germline V gene are MNHNS and SASEGT. CDR3 length: 15 residues. This chain's CDR3 is CASSEGTGASYEQYF. CDR3 sequence (DNA): TGTGCCAGCAGTGAAGGGACAGGGGCCTCCTACGAGCAGTACTTC.

The chain is built from TRBV24-1 and TRBJ2-3, with 8 bases identical to TRBD2. After removal of 2 bases from V and 1 base from J, the junction contained 4 bases not matched to a gene. This CDR3 contains 16 residues. The germline V gene has CDR1 KGHDR and CDR2 SFDVKD. DNA for the CDR3: TGTGCCACCAGTGATTCTTATAGCGGGGGCACAGATACGCAGTATTTT. Amino acids: CATSDSYSGGTDTQYF.

The table lists this clone with a count of one. The V and J genes are TRBV7-6 and TRBJ2-2; 16 bases map to TRBD2. V was clipped by 5 bases and J by 3 bases; unmatched bases: 6. The germline V gene has CDR1 SGHVS and CDR2 FNYEAQ. The CDR3 has 18 residues. CDR3 sequence reads: CASSPGTSGREHTGELFF. The CDR3 DNA follows: TGTGCCAGCAGCCCCGGGACTAGCGGGAGGGAGCACACCGGGGAGCTGTTTTTT.